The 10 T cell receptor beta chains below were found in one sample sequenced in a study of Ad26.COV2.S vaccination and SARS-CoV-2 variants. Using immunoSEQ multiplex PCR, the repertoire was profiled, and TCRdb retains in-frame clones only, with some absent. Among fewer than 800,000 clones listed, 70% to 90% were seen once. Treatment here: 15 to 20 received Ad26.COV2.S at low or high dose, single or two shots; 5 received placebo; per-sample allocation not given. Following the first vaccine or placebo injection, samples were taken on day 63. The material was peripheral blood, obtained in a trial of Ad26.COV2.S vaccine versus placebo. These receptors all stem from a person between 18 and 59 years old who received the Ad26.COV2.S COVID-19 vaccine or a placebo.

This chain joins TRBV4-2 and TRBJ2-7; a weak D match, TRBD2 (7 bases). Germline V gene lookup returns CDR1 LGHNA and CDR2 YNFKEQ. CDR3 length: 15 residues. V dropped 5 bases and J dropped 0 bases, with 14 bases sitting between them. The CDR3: CASSEGGGSSYEQYF. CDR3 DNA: TGTGCCAGCAGCGAGGGGGGAGGGAGCTCCTACGAGCAGTACTTC.

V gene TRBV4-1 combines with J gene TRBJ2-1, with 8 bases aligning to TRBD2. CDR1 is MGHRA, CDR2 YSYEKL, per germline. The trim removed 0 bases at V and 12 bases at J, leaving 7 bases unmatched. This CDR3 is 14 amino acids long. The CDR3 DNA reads TGCGCCAGCAGCCAAGAAGGGCGGGGGGCCTGGCAGTTCTTC. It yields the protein CASSQEGRGAWQFF.

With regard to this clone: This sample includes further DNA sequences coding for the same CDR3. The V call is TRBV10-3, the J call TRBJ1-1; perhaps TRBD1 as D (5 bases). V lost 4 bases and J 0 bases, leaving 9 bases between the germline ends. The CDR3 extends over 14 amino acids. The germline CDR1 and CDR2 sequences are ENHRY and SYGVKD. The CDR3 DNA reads TGTGCCATCAGTGGGGGGGTGATGAACACTGAAGCTTTCTTT. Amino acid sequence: CAISGGVMNTEAFF.

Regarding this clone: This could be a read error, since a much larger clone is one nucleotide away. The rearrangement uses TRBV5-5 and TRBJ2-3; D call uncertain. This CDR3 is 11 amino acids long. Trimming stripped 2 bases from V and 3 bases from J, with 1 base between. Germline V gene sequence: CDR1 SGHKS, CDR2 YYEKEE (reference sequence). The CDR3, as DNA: TGTGCCAGCAGCTTAACAGATACGCAGTATTTT. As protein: CASSLTDTQYF.

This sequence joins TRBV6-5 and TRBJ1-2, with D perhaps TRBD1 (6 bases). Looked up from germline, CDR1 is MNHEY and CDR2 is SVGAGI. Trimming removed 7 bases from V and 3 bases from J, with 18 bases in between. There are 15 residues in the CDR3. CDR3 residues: CASTPGDINDYGYTF. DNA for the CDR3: TGTGCCAGCACCCCCGGGGACATAAATGACTATGGCTACACCTTC.

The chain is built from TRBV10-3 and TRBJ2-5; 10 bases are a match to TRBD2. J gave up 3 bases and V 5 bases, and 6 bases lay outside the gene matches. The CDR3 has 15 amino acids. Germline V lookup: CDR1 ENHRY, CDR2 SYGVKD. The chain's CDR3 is CAISRAGGLEETQYF. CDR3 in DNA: TGTGCCATCAGTAGAGCGGGGGGGCTGGAAGAGACCCAGTACTTC.

The CDR3 nucleotides read TGCAGCGTTGAACTAGCGGAACCCTACGAGCAGTACTTC. It yields the protein CSVELAEPYEQYF. The chain has TRBV29-1 and TRBJ2-7, with 7 bases identical to TRBD2. CDR3 length equals 13 residues. J was trimmed by 2 bases and V by 2 bases; bases with no gene match: 3. Germline loops: CDR1 SQVTM, CDR2 ANQGSEA.

The CDR3 region has the DNA TGTGCCAGCAGTTCGACCGGGGCAACTAATGAAAAACTGTTTTTT. This encodes CASSSTGATNEKLFF. The gene calls are TRBV6-6 and TRBJ1-4; D is unresolved. V lost 4 bases, J lost 0 bases, and 9 bases lay in between. Germline V CDR1 and CDR2: MNHNY, SVGAGI (reference sequence). The CDR3 consists of 15 residues.

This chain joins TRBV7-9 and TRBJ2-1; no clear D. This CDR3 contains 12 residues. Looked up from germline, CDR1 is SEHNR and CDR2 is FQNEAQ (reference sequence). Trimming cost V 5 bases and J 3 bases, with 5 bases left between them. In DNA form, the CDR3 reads TGTGCCAGCAGCCAAAACTACAATGAGCAGTTCTTC. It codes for CASSQNYNEQFF.

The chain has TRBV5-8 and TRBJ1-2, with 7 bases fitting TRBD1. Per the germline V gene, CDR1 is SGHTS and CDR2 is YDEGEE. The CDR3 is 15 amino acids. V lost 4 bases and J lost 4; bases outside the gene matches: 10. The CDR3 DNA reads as TGTGCCAGCAGCCCGAAAAGGGACAGAGCCTATGGCTACACCTTC. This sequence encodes CASSPKRDRAYGYTF.